This TCR beta chain was retrieved from a study of shared clonotypes between healthy human individuals. The CDR3 comprises 12 residues, both ends counted. Germline V gene sequence: CDR1 MDHEN, CDR2 SYDVKM. Each cell subset's genomic DNA was divided evenly among several immunoSEQ plates. Assay used: immunoSEQ multiplex PCR; TCRdb lists only in-frame clones, some missing. Among some 2.1 million clones, roughly 95% were seen once, and the ten largest hold 0.1% to 0.15%. Study-wide results and caveats: Compared with memory subsets, naive subsets generally had larger estimated richness.

Worth noting for this clone: Its antigen remains unidentified. Likely a read error: the CDR3 ends without its conserved phenylalanine or tryptophan. Because the CDR3's place on the DNA is in doubt, the DNA is left out and the CDR3 is given as listed by TCRdb.

Donors were healthy HIV-negative adults without recent acute infections or vaccinations. Caucasian adults residing in Nashville, Tennessee made up all the donors. The source is a man between 18 and 29 years old in good health. The gene calls are TRBV28 and TRBJ1-6; TRBD1, as called in the table, went unchecked against the DNA. Sequencing was done on a sample of naive CD4+ T cells sorted from blood. The subset denotes: CD45RA+ positively selected. The CDR3 loop is CASSPTHGTAYL.